Sequencing of this T cell receptor beta chain was carried out in a study of shared clonotypes between healthy human individuals. Study-level findings and limits: Despite large depth, rarefaction showed incomplete sorted-subset sequencing. Apart from blood, nothing was sampled; tissue repertoires likely differ.

As concerns this clone: Its target is unknown.

Deletions cut 3 bases from V and 0 bases from J, with 9 bases between. Germline loops: CDR1 LNHDA, CDR2 SQIVND (reference sequence). The CDR3 is 16 amino acids. Healthy and HIV-negative, the adult donors had no recent acute infections or vaccinations. Original processing methods: Junction-only sequences without quality scores were provided by ImmunoSEQ, so filtering was different. Sequencing used immunoSEQ multiplex PCR; TCRdb keeps in-frame clones, though not all of them. From that table come the V and J calls and clone size; the DNA was used to work out D and trimming. Here the sample spans some 2,000,000 clones, approximately 95% being singletons.

This sequence originates from a man younger than 35 in good health. V usage is TRBV19 and J usage is TRBJ1-6; D is ambiguous. The sample was naive CD4+ T cells sorted from blood. Regarding subset: CD45RA+ positively selected. This CDR3 reads CASSMGGSSYNSPLHF. CDR3 DNA sequence: TGTGCCAGTAGTATGGGCGGTAGCTCCTATAATTCACCCCTCCACTTT.